This T cell receptor beta chain stems from a study of vaccination and CD4 T cells after COVID-19 (dated 2022 in TCRdb). About the full investigation: Every convalescent patient had a positive nasal swab PCR test for SARS-CoV-2, with mild disease in several patients and severe disease in one. Post-vaccine blood samples were obtained a median of about 70 days after the second vaccine dose, with a range of roughly 13 to 250 days. In control cultures, a CEFX viral epitope pool was used as positive control, an HIV-1 Nef peptide pool was used as negative control, or no peptide was added. The spike-specific CD4+ TCR repertoire was compared before and after mRNA vaccination in approximately 9 COVID-19 convalescent patients and a few infection-naive healthy vaccine recipients. The cultures were stimulated with overlapping spike peptide pools from SARS-CoV-2 and from the common cold coronaviruses HCoV-NL63, HCoV-OC43 and HCoV-229E. Participants received two doses of either the Pfizer-BioNTech BNT162b2 vaccine (n=8) or the Moderna mRNA-1273 vaccine (n=2). Post-COVID blood samples from convalescent patients were collected a median of roughly 100 days after diagnosis, with a range of 35 to 161 days. The convalescent cohort comprised six males and four females, including two Hispanic individuals, seven Caucasians, two Asians and one multiracial person.

The treatment or condition label, as the study defines it: roughly 10-day PBMC culture with coronavirus spike peptide pools or control peptides (ViraFEST assay). The study used the ViraFEST assay, which expanded antigen-specific T cells with peptide pools and then identified expanded clonotypes by TCR sequencing. The positive SARS-CoV-2 PCR tests of the convalescent patients were dated from March to December 2020, before the Alpha, Beta and Delta variants emerged in the United States. PBMCs were cultured at roughly 1.8 million per well in IMDM supplemented with 5% human AB serum and about 9.6 IU/ml IL-2, with about 11 ug/ml peptide pools added. On days 3 and 7, half of the culture medium was replaced with fresh IL-2-containing medium. Once the cells had been in culture for roughly 11 days, the EasySep CD4+ T cell isolation kit was used to isolate CD4+ T cells by negative selection. PBMCs were separated from whole blood using Ficoll-Paque Plus gradient centrifugation and then either used fresh or cryopreserved at -140C. In general, triplicate wells were set up for every culture condition.

Counted from cysteine to phenylalanine, this CDR3 has 17 amino acids. The CDR3 DNA has 51 bases and is translated from base 1. Per the germline V gene (reference sequence), LNHNV is the CDR1 and YYDKDF is the CDR2. A word on this clonotype: The specificity of this receptor is unknown. With a much larger clone just one base away, this may be a read error.

The library was generated by PCR. DNA from cultured CD4+ T cells underwent TCR sequencing with the Oncomine TCR Beta short-read assay at the Johns Hopkins FTIC core. The QIAamp micro DNA kit was used to extract genomic DNA from the cultured CD4+ T cells. Oncomine TCR Beta libraries from cultured CD4+ T cells were pooled using unique dual indexes and sequenced on an Illumina iSeq 100. In the original analysis: Non-productive sequences were removed, and CDR3s that did not start with C, did not end with F or W, or were shorter than 7 amino acids were discarded. The MANAFEST web application was used to identify antigen-specific clonotypes by comparing peptide-stimulated wells against reference wells and other culture wells. To be called positive, a clone needed an FDR below 0.05, an odds ratio above 5, and a productive frequency above 0.1% in at least two of three replicate wells. Cross-reactive clonotypes were defined as significantly expanded in both SARS-CoV-2 spike wells and at least one common cold coronavirus spike condition. Levenshtein distances (stringdist) and unrooted phylogenetic trees (ape) in R version 3.6.1 were used to assess CDR3 homology. TCRdb applied fastp at Q25 and MiXCR to the public reads, then kept only in-frame beta chains. Duplicate CDR3 protein sequences are folded into a single record with the most common DNA and genes. TCRdb assigned the V and J calls; the authors' analysis was not used. Here the sample has fewer than 20,000 distinct CDR3 sequences; about two fifths occur a single time. The ten largest account for roughly 5.5% of the sample.

Results and caveats for the whole study, not just this receptor: Of the vaccine-specific clones in convalescent patients, 304 of 307, or nearly all, reacted only to SARS-CoV-2 spike and did not cross-react with common cold coronaviruses. The median number of SARS-CoV-2-reactive clonotypes rose from under 25 after infection to around 40 after vaccination, but the change was not significant. The number of convalescent patients in the study was relatively small, and the study did not examine early timepoints following natural infection. Among the post-vaccine SARS-CoV-2-reactive clones in convalescent patients, a median approximately 90% showed up only after vaccination, which suggests vaccine-specific priming.

Recombination linked TRBV15 to TRBJ1-5; the best D guess is TRBD1, with 5 bases matching. The source is a human donor who had recovered from COVID-19. This sample comprised CD4+ T cells from blood, cultured in vitro, obtained before SARS-CoV-2 vaccination. The CDR3 in this case is CVTSRDGGIRGNQPQHF. In nucleotide form, the sequence is TGTGTCACCAGCAGAGATGGGGGGATTAGGGGCAATCAGCCCCAGCATTTT.